A single T cell receptor (beta chain) is shown here with its context. This sample is drawn from a study of long-term antiretroviral therapy in people with HIV. Germline trimming cut 4 bases from V and 3 bases from J; bases unmatched to any gene: 4. The CDR3 length is 15 residues. Looked up from germline, CDR1 is SGHRS and CDR2 is YFSETQ. The assay, immunoSEQ v3.0, was run at survey level. Sequencing aimed to cover about 35,000-50,000 T-cell genomes per sample. Produced via immunoSEQ multiplex PCR; TCRdb's table is partial and in-frame only. The top ten clones hold around 7.2% of a sample with 20,000 to 25,000 clones, around 81% of them seen once.

V gene TRBV5-1 combines with J gene TRBJ2-3, with TRBD2 identical over 11 bases. Sequences were derived from unsorted PBMCs, sampled 1.5 years after starting antiretroviral therapy. This TCR was recovered from a young man with HIV. CDR3 sequence: CASSPGLAVTDTQYF. The CDR3 DNA is TGCGCCAGCAGCCCGGGACTAGCGGTAACAGATACGCAGTATTTT. The variable domain in full, with the rest retrieved from reference TRBV5-1 and TRBJ2-3, is KAGVTQTPRYLIKTRGQQVTLSCSPISGHRSVSWYQQTPGQGLQFLFEYFSETQRNKGNFPGRFSGRQFSNSRSEMNVSTLELGDSALYLCASSPGLAVTDTQYFGPGTRLTVL.